This T cell receptor (beta chain) originates from a study of OX40 agonist ivuxolimab in advanced cancers. Looking at the study overall: Hepatocellular carcinoma, melanoma, renal cell or head and neck cancer affected the dose-escalation patients.

Sequencing was performed with immunoSEQ multiplex PCR; in TCRdb, only in-frame clones are kept and a portion is missing. The sample shows roughly 35,000 clones, approximately 80% of them seen only once. V lost 4 bases and J lost 4, with 13 bases in between. CDR1 is LNHDA and CDR2 is SQIVND in the germline V gene (reference sequence). The CDR3 is 15 amino acids. The input for sequencing was CD4+ or CD8+ T cells sorted from blood, taken in a trial of the OX40 agonist ivuxolimab. The chain carries TRBV19 and TRBJ2-2, with unresolved D. The clonotype originates from an adult with an advanced solid tumor such as melanoma, head and neck, liver or kidney cancer. This CDR3 reads CASSTRISSTGELFF. DNA of the CDR3: TGTGCCAGTAGTACGCGTATTAGCAGCACCGGGGAGCTGTTTTTT.